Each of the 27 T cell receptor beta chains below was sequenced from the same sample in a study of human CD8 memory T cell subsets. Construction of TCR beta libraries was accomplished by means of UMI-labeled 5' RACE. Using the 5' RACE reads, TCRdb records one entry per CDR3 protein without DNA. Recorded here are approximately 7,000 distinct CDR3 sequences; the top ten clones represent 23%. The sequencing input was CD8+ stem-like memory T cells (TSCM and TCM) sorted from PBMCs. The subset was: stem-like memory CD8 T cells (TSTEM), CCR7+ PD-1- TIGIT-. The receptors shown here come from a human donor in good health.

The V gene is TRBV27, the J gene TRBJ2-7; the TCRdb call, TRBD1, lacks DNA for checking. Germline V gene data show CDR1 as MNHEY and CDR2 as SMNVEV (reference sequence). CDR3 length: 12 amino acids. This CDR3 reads CASSFWGSEQYF.

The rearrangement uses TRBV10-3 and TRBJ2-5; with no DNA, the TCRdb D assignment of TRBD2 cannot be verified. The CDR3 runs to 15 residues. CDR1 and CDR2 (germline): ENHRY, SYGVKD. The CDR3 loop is CAISESSTSWETQYF.

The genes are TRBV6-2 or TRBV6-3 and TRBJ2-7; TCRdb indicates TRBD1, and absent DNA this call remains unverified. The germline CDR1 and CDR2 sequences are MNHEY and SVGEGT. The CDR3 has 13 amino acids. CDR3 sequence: CASSSGTGFEQYF.

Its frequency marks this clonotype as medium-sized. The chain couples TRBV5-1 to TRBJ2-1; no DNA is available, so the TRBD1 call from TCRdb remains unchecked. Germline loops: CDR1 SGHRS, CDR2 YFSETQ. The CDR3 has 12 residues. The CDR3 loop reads CARRQGNDEQFF.

CDR3 loop: CASSLDLDSYNEQFF. This chain connects TRBV5-1 to TRBJ2-1. Germline CDR1 SGHRS, CDR2 YFSETQ. This CDR3 contains 15 residues.

CDR3 in amino acids: CASSDGHSYEQYF. This sequence joins TRBV25-1 and TRBJ2-7. This CDR3 contains 13 residues. Germline CDR1 and CDR2: MGHDK and SYGVNS.

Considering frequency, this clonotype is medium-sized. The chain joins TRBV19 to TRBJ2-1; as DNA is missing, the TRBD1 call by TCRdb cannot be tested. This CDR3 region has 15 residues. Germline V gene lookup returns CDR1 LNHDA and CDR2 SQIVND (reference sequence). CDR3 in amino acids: CASSPLDSGFSEQFF.

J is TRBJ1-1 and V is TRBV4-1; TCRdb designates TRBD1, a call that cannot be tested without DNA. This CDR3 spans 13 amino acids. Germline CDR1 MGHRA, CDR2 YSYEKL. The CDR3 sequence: CASSAGTGFEAFF.

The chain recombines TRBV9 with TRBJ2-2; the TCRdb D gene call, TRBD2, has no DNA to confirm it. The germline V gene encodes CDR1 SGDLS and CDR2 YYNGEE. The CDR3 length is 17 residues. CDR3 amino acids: CASSLPQGLTNTGELFF. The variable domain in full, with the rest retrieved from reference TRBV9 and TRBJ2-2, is DSGVTQTPKHLITATGQRVTLRCSPRSGDLSVYWYQQSLDQGLQFLIQYYNGEERAKGNILERFSAQQFPDLHSELNLSSLELGDSALYFCASSLPQGLTNTGELFFGEGSRLTVL.

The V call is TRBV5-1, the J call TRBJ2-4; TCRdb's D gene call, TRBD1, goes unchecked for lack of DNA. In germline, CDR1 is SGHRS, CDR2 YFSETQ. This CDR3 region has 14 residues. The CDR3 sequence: CASSLGQGTNIQYF.

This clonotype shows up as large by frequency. The chain's CDR3 is CASSLSREGQETQYF. The chain recombines TRBV28 with TRBJ2-5; TCRdb picks TRBD2, but there is no DNA to check that call. CDR1 is MDHEN and CDR2 is SYDVKM in the germline V gene. This CDR3 has 15 residues.

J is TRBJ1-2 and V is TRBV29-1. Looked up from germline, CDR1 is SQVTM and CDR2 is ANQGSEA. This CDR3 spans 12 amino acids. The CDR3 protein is CSVEADNYGYTF.

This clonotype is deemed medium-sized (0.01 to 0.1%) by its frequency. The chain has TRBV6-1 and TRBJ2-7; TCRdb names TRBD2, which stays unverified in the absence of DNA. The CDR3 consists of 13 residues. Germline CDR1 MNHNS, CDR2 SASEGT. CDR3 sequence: CASSYGGVDEQYF.

The CDR3 sequence: CASSYKGYYGYTF. The chain has TRBV19 and TRBJ1-2; lacking DNA, the TRBD1 call made by TCRdb goes unchecked. There are 13 residues in the CDR3. Germline CDR1 LNHDA, CDR2 SQIVND (reference sequence).

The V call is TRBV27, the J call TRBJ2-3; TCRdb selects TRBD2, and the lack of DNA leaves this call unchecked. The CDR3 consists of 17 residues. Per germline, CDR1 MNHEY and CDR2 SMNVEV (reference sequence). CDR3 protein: CASSLGLAGTSTDTQYF.

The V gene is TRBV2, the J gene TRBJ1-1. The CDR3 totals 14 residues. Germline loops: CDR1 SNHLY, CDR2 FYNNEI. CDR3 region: CASSEEGLDTEAFF.

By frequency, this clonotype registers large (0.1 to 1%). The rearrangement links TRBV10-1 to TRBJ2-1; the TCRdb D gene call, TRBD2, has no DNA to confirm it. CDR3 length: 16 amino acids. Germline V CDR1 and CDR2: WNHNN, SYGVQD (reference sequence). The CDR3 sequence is CASSESRLALDNEQFF.

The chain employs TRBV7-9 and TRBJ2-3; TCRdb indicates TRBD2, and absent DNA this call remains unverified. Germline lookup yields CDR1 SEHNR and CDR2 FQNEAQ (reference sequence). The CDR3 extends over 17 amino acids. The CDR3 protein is CASSPPPAGIGTDTQYF.

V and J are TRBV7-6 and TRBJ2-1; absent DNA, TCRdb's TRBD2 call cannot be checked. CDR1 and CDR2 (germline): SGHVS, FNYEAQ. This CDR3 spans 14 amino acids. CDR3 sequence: CASSLTAGENEQFF.

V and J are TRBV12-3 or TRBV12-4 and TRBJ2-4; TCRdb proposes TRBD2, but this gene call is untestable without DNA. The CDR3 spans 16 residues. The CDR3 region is CASSLGASDWEDIQYF.

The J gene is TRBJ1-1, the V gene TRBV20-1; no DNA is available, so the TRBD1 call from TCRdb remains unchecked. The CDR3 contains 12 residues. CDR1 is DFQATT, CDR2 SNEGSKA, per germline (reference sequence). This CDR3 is CSPRTENTEAFF.

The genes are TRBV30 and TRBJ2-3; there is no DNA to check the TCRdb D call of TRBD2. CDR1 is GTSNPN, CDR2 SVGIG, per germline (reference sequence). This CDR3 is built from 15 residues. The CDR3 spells CAWALKAGVLDTQYF. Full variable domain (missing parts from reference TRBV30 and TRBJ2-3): SQTIHQWPATLVQPVGSPLSLECTVEGTSNPNLYWYRQAAGRGLQLLFYSVGIGQISSEVPQNLSASRPQDRQFILSSKKLLLSDSGFYLCAWALKAGVLDTQYFGPGTRLTVL.

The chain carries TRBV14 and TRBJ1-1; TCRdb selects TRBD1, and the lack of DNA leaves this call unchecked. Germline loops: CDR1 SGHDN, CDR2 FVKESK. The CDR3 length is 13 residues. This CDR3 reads CASSLTGYAEAFF. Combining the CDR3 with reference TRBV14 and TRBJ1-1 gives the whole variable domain EAGVTQFPSHSVIEKGQTVTLRCDPISGHDNLYWYRRVMGKEIKFLLHFVKESKQDESGMPNNRFLAERTGGTYSTLKVQPAELEDSGVYFCASSLTGYAEAFFGQGTRLTVV.

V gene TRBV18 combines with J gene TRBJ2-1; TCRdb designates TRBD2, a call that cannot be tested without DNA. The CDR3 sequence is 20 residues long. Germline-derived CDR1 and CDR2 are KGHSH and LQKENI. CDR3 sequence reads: CASSPPLTSGVVSSYNEQFF.

CDR3 in amino acids: CSASLERTTVAGPHTDTQYF. The V gene is TRBV20-1, the J gene TRBJ2-3; checking the TCRdb D call of TRBD1 is not possible without DNA. CDR1 and CDR2 (germline): DFQATT, SNEGSKA (reference sequence). The CDR3 spans 20 residues.

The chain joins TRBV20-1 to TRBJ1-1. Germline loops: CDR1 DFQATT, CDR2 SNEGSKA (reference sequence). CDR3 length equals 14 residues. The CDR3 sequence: CSARERRLNTEAFF.

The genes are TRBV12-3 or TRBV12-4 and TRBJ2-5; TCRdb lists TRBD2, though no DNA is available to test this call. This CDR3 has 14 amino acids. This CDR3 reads CASTSAGRPETQYF.